The entry that follows covers one T cell receptor beta chain sequence. Germline CDR1 reads SGHTA; CDR2 reads FQGNSA. The length of the CDR3 is 15 residues. V shed 1 base and J shed 5 bases, with 11 bases lying between them. The data belong to a study of blood T cell repertoires in COVID-19. Clinical history reported by participants formed the basis on which cohorts were assigned. The assay was immunoSEQ multiplex PCR, and TCRdb's table has in-frame clones only and misses some. The profile covers fewer than 250,000 clones, with approximately 84% appearing a single time and approximately 3% taken by the ten largest.

This rearrangement joins TRBV7-2 to TRBJ1-4; D may be TRBD1 (6 bases). The sample comprised PBMCs or T cells enriched from blood (not recorded which). This TCR was recovered from a woman in her twenties or thirties who had recovered from COVID-19. CDR3 loop: CASSLVRQGNEKLFF. The CDR3 nucleotides read TGTGCCAGCAGCTTAGTGAGGCAGGGGAATGAAAAACTGTTTTTT.